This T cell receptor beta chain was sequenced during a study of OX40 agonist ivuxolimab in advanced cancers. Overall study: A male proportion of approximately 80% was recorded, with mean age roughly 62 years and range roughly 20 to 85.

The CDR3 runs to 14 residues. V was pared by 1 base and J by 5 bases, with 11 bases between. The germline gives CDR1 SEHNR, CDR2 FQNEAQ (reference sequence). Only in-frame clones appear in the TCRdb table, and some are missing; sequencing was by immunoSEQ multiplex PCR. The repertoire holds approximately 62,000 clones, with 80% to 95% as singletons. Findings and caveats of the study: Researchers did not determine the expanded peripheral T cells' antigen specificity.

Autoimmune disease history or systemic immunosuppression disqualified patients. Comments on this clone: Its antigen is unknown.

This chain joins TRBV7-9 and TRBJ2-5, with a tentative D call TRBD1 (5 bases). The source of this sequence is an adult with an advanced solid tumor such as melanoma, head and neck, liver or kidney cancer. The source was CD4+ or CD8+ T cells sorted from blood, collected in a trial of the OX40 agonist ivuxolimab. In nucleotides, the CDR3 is TGTGCCAGCAGCTTAGTGATGGGGCCGGAGACCCAGTACTTC. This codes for CASSLVMGPETQYF.